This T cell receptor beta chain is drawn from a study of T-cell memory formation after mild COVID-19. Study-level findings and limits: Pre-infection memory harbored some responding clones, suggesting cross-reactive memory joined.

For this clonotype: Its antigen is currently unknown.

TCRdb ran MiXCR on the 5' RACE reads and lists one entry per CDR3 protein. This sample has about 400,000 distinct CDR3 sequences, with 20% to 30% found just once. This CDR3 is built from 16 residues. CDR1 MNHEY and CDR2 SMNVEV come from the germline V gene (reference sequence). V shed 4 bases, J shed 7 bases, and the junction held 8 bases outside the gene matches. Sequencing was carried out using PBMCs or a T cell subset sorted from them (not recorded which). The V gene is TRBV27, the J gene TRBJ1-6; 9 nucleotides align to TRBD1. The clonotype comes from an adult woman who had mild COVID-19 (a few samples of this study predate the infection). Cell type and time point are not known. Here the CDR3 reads CASSSYRGLQNSPLHF. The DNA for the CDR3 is TGTGCCAGCAGTTCATACAGGGGGCTACAGAATTCACCCCTCCACTTT.